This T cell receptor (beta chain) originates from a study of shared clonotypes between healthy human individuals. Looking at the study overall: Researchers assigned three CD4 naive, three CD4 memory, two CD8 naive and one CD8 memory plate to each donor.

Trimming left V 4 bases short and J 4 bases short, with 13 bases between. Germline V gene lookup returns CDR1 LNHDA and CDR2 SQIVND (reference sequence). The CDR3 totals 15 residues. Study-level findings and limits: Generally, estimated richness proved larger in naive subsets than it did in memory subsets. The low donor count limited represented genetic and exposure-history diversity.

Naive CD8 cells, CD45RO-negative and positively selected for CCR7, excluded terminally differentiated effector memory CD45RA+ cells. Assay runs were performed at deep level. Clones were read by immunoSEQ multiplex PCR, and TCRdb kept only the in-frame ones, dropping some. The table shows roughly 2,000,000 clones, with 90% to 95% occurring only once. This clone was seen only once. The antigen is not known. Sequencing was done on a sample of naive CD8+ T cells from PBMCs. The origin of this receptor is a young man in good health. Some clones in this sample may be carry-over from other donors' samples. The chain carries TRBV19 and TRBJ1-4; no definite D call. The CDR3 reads CASSNYGQDNEKLFF. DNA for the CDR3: TGTGCCAGTAGTAATTACGGGCAGGATAATGAAAAACTGTTTTTT.